The 23 T cell receptor beta chains presented below share a single source sample, sequenced in a study of siplizumab effects on memory and regulatory T cells. Sequencing was performed with immunoSEQ multiplex PCR; in TCRdb, only in-frame clones are kept and a portion is missing. The sample shows 85,000 to 130,000 clones, roughly 93% of them seen only once. Sequenced material: Tregs sorted from blood. These receptors were collected from a human donor in good health.

The chain has TRBV5-1 and TRBJ1-2, with D possibly being TRBD1 (6 bases). The germline gives CDR1 SGHRS, CDR2 YFSETQ. V lost 4 bases and J lost 4, with 14 bases in between. The CDR3 loop spans 14 amino acids. Here the CDR3 reads CASSPQGLVYGYTF. The CDR3 nucleotides read TGCGCCAGCAGCCCCCAGGGGTTAGTCTATGGCTACACCTTC.

The rearrangement joins TRBV5-1 to TRBJ2-5; no clear D gene. Per germline, CDR1 SGHRS and CDR2 YFSETQ. The CDR3 consists of 14 residues. Trimming stripped 4 bases from V and 5 bases from J, with 15 bases between. CDR3 nucleotides: TGCGCCAGCAGCCTCTCTAGTGGTATGGAGACCCAGTACTTC. It specifies CASSLSSGMETQYF.

The chain recombines TRBV5-1 with TRBJ1-2; the D is unclear. The germline gives CDR1 SGHRS, CDR2 YFSETQ. Deletions cut 5 bases from V and 1 base from J, with 9 bases between. This CDR3 has 13 residues. The CDR3 sequence is CASRGGVNYGYTF. CDR3 in DNA: TGCGCCAGCAGGGGAGGAGTTAACTATGGCTACACCTTC.

The rearrangement joins TRBV10-3 to TRBJ1-1; 9 positions agree with TRBD1. Trimming took 6 bases from V and 7 from J; bases not matched to a gene: 9. This CDR3 is built from 14 residues. The germline V gene has CDR1 ENHRY and CDR2 SYGVKD. The CDR3 sequence is CAISPGQGLFEAFF. The CDR3 DNA follows: TGTGCCATCAGCCCGGGACAGGGACTATTTGAAGCTTTCTTT.

This clone was counted once. The V and J genes are TRBV30 and TRBJ1-2; a possible D gene is TRBD1 (6 bases). Germline V gives CDR1 GTSNPN, CDR2 SVGIG (reference sequence). V was cut by 8 bases and J by 7 bases, with 14 bases left in between. The CDR3 is 11 amino acids. The CDR3 DNA sequence: TGTGCCACCCACAGGGAGGGTGGCTACACCTTC. The encoded protein is CATHREGGYTF. Combining the CDR3 with reference TRBV30 and TRBJ1-2 gives the whole variable domain SQTIHQWPATLVQPVGSPLSLECTVEGTSNPNLYWYRQAAGRGLQLLFYSVGIGQISSEVPQNLSASRPQDRQFILSSKKLLLSDSGFYLCATHREGGYTFGSGTRLTVV.

The V gene is TRBV7-8, the J gene TRBJ2-1; D assignment may be TRBD1 or TRBD2 (6 bases each). V gave up 3 bases and J gave up 8 bases, with 14 bases separating them. CDR3 size: 14 residues. Germline values: CDR1 SGHVS, CDR2 FQNEAQ. CDR3 protein: CASSFLAGGDEQFF. For the CDR3, the DNA is TGTGCCAGCAGCTTCCTCGCCGGGGGCGATGAGCAGTTCTTC. Together with reference TRBV7-8 and TRBJ2-1, the CDR3 gives the full variable domain: GAGVSQSPRYKVAKRGQDVALRCDPISGHVSLFWYQQALGQGPEFLTYFQNEAQLDKSGLPSDRFFAERPEGSVSTLKIQRTQQEDSAVYLCASSFLAGGDEQFFGPGTRLTVL.

The V and J genes are TRBV5-8 and TRBJ2-1; D gene unclear. Germline V gene data show CDR1 as SGHTS and CDR2 as YDEGEE. The CDR3 contains 14 residues. Trimming removed 1 base at V and 2 bases at J, with 7 bases between. The CDR3 reads CASSLYPAYNEQFF. The CDR3 DNA follows: TGTGCCAGCAGCTTGTACCCGGCCTACAATGAGCAGTTCTTC. The full variable domain, with the rest looked up from reference TRBV5-8 and TRBJ2-1, is EAGVTQSPTHLIKTRGQQATLRCSPISGHTSVYWYQQALGLGLQFLLWYDEGEERNRGNFPPRFSGRQFPNYSSELNVNALELEDSALYLCASSLYPAYNEQFFGPGTRLTVL.

The genes are TRBV2 and TRBJ2-1; no clear D gene. There are 11 residues in the CDR3. V lost 5 bases, J lost 8 bases, and 7 bases lay in between. Germline V gene data show CDR1 as SNHLY and CDR2 as FYNNEI. CDR3 nucleotide sequence: TGTGCCAGCAGTCTGACCTATGAGCAGTTCTTC. This encodes CASSLTYEQFF.

The rearrangement uses TRBV5-6 and TRBJ2-6, with D hard to call. Germline V lookup: CDR1 SGHDT, CDR2 YYEEEE. The V gene lost 0 bases and the J gene lost 0 bases, with 4 bases spanning the gap. CDR3 length equals 15 residues. The CDR3 nucleotides read TGTGCCAGCAGCTTGGAAGGCTCTGGGGCCAACGTCCTGACTTTC. Its translation is CASSLEGSGANVLTF. The variable domain in full, with the rest retrieved from reference TRBV5-6 and TRBJ2-6, is DAGVTQSPTHLIKTRGQQVTLRCSPKSGHDTVSWYQQALGQGPQFIFQYYEEEERQRGNFPDRFSGHQFPNYSSELNVNALLLGDSALYLCASSLEGSGANVLTFGAGSRLTVL.

A single count supports this clone. The CDR3 protein is CSAVVNGGQFF. CDR3 nucleotide sequence: TGCAGTGCCGTGGTCAACGGGGGGCAGTTCTTC. The V call is TRBV20-1, the J call TRBJ2-1; tentatively, D is TRBD2 (6 bases). The CDR3 is 11 residues long. Per the germline V gene, CDR1 is DFQATT and CDR2 is SNEGSKA (reference sequence). The V end lost 6 bases, the J end lost 12 bases, and 15 bases lay between the germline ends.

The chain employs TRBV5-6 and TRBJ2-7; either TRBD1 or TRBD2 may supply D (5 bases each). Trimming pared 1 base from V and 4 bases from J, leaving 15 bases between. CDR1 and CDR2 (germline): SGHDT, YYEEEE. This CDR3 contains 15 residues. The CDR3 loop reads CASSLWGRTYYEQYF. The CDR3, as DNA: TGTGCCAGCAGCTTGTGGGGACGGACTTATTACGAGCAGTACTTC.

This clone occurred a few times. V is TRBV7-9 and J is TRBJ1-1; no definite D call. The V gene lost 5 bases and the J gene lost 2 bases, with 6 bases spanning the gap. Germline V gives CDR1 SEHNR, CDR2 FQNEAQ (reference sequence). The CDR3 extends over 12 amino acids. This CDR3 is CASSSPNTEAFF. The CDR3 coding sequence is TGTGCCAGCAGCAGTCCAAACACTGAAGCTTTCTTT. Full variable domain (missing parts from reference TRBV7-9 and TRBJ1-1): DTGVSQNPRHKITKRGQNVTFRCDPISEHNRLYWYRQTLGQGPEFLTYFQNEAQLEKSRLLSDRFSAERPKGSFSTLEIQRTEQGDSAMYLCASSSPNTEAFFGQGTRLTVV.

This sequence joins TRBV15 and TRBJ2-2; 10 nucleotides agree with TRBD2. The V and J ends lost 3 bases and 6 bases, in that order; junction bases with no gene match: 4. The CDR3 totals 15 residues. Germline V gives CDR1 LNHNV, CDR2 YYDKDF (reference sequence). CDR3 sequence (DNA): TGTGCCACCAGCAGGGGCGGACTAGCGGCCGGGGAGCTGTTTTTT. Translated, it gives CATSRGGLAAGELFF.

V gene TRBV5-1 combines with J gene TRBJ1-6; possibly TRBD1 for D (5 bases). Per the germline V gene, CDR1 is SGHRS and CDR2 is YFSETQ. V lost 0 bases, J lost 6 bases, and 10 bases lay in between. The CDR3 is made up of 15 amino acids. CDR3 nucleotide sequence: TGCGCCAGCAGCTTGGCTCAGGGTGGTAATTCACCCCTCCACTTT. The encoded protein is CASSLAQGGNSPLHF. The entire variable domain, with the rest obtained from reference TRBV5-1 and TRBJ1-6, is as follows: KAGVTQTPRYLIKTRGQQVTLSCSPISGHRSVSWYQQTPGQGLQFLFEYFSETQRNKGNFPGRFSGRQFSNSRSEMNVSTLELGDSALYLCASSLAQGGNSPLHFGNGTRLTVT.

This chain joins TRBV18 and TRBJ1-1, with TRBD1 identical over 8 bases. From germline, CDR1 is KGHSH and CDR2 LQKENI. V lost 0 bases, J lost 2 bases, and 2 bases stayed unmatched. The CDR3 runs 15 residues. The CDR3 region has the DNA TGTGCCAGCTCACCACCTACAGGGGGAAACACTGAAGCTTTCTTT. It codes for CASSPPTGGNTEAFF.

The chain is built from TRBV9 and TRBJ2-1; TRBD1 matches at 11 bases. Germline-derived CDR1 and CDR2 are SGDLS and YYNGEE. The CDR3 sequence is 16 residues long. Germline trimming cut 2 bases from V and 9 bases from J; bases unmatched to any gene: 10. This CDR3 is CASSVGIGTGGTEQFF. As DNA, the CDR3 is TGTGCCAGCAGCGTTGGGATAGGGACAGGGGGTACTGAGCAGTTCTTC.

This chain links TRBV6-6 with TRBJ2-3, with 9 bases fitting TRBD2. Trimming at V came to 3 bases and at J to 4 bases, leaving 5 bases not matched to a gene. Germline CDR1 is MNHNY and CDR2 is SVGAGI (reference sequence). CDR3 length: 15 amino acids. The CDR3 here is CASSYRAGGSDTQYF. In nucleotides, the CDR3 is TGTGCCAGCAGTTATCGGGCGGGAGGGTCAGATACGCAGTATTTT.

The V call is TRBV7-3, the J call TRBJ1-1, with D perhaps TRBD1 (6 bases). Germline CDR1 is SGHTA and CDR2 is FQGTGA. The V end lost 5 bases, the J end lost 1 base, and 14 bases lay between the germline ends. The CDR3 totals 15 residues. In DNA, the CDR3 is TGTGCCAGCAGCCTCAATCCGGACAGGAACACTGAAGCTTTCTTT. It translates to CASSLNPDRNTEAFF.

The J gene is TRBJ1-1, the V gene TRBV7-2; 7 nucleotides align to TRBD1. CDR1 and CDR2 (germline): SGHTA, FQGNSA. The CDR3 has 16 amino acids. V trimming: 1 base; J trimming: 4 bases; junction bases outside the gene matches: 9. DNA of the CDR3: TGTGCCAGCAGCTTAGAGGCAGGGGGGATTGGCACTGAAGCTTTCTTT. This translates into CASSLEAGGIGTEAFF.

This clone was recorded a few times. This same CDR3 is encoded by further DNA sequences in the sample. The rearrangement joins TRBV30 to TRBJ1-5; no clear D gene. CDR1 is GTSNPN, CDR2 SVGIG, per germline (reference sequence). V lost 0 bases and J lost 2, with 5 bases in between. The length of the CDR3 is 13 residues. CDR3 sequence (DNA): TGTGCCTGGAGTGTATCCGGCAATCAGCCCCAGCATTTT. Amino acid sequence: CAWSVSGNQPQHF. Together with reference TRBV30 and TRBJ1-5, the CDR3 gives the full variable domain: SQTIHQWPATLVQPVGSPLSLECTVEGTSNPNLYWYRQAAGRGLQLLFYSVGIGQISSEVPQNLSASRPQDRQFILSSKKLLLSDSGFYLCAWSVSGNQPQHFGDGTRLSIL.

The chain carries TRBV10-1 and TRBJ2-2; maybe TRBD2 (5 bases). Trimming cost V 6 bases and J 7 bases, with 12 bases left between them. Looked up from germline, CDR1 is WNHNN and CDR2 is SYGVQD (reference sequence). The CDR3 is made up of 13 amino acids. The CDR3 protein is CASSPGELGELFF. The CDR3 coding sequence is TGCGCCAGCAGCCCTGGGGAGCTCGGGGAGCTGTTTTTT.

V is TRBV5-4 and J is TRBJ2-7, with 11 bases matching TRBD2. The V gene's germline CDR1 is SGHNT and CDR2 YYREEE (reference sequence). This CDR3 spans 14 amino acids. The V segment lost 7 bases and the J segment 5 bases; nucleotides outside the gene matches: 8. The CDR3 DNA sequence: TGTGCCAGCGGGATAGCGGGGGGGCCCCACGAGCAGTACTTC. Protein product: CASGIAGGPHEQYF.

This chain links TRBV19 with TRBJ1-5; possible D gene TRBD1, 6 bases. The germline V gene has CDR1 LNHDA and CDR2 SQIVND (reference sequence). With 4 bases removed from V and 2 bases from J, the gap between germline ends came to 15 bases. CDR3 size: 16 residues. The chain's CDR3 is CASSTGGGLGNQPQHF. In nucleotides, the CDR3 is TGTGCCAGTAGTACCGGGGGGGGCCTGGGCAATCAGCCCCAGCATTTT.